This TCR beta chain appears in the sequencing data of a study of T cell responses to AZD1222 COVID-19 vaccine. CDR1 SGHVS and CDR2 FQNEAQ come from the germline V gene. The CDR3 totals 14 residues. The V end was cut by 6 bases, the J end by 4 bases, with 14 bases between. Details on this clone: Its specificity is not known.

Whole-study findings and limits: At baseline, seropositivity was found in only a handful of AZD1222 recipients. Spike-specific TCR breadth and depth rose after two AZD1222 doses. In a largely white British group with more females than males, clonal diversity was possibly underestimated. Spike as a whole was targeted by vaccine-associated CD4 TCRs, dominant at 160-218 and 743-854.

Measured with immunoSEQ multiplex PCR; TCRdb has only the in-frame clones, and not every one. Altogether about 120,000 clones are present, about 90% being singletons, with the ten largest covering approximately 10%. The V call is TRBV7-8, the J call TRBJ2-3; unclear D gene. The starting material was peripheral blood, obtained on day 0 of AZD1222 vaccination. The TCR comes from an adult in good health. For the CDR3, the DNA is TGTGCCAGCAGTCCGTCAGGCCGGGCAGATACGCAGTATTTT. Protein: CASSPSGRADTQYF. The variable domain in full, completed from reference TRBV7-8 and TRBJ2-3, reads GAGVSQSPRYKVAKRGQDVALRCDPISGHVSLFWYQQALGQGPEFLTYFQNEAQLDKSGLPSDRFFAERPEGSVSTLKIQRTQQEDSAVYLCASSPSGRADTQYFGPGTRLTVL.